The following is a T cell receptor (beta chain) sequence with its context. The sample originates from a study of CD8+ T cells in alopecia areata. Germline CDR1 SGHDT, CDR2 YYEEEE. V was clipped by 1 base and J by 5 bases, with 14 bases between them. The CDR3 runs to 15 residues. As for treatment: oral pan-JAK inhibitor, 5-10 mg twice daily. cDNA reverse transcribed from extracted RNA served as the sequencing template. Method: immunoSEQ multiplex PCR; TCRdb's copy keeps in-frame clones and lacks some. Among about 270,000 clones listed, approximately 60% were seen once. The chain couples TRBV5-6 to TRBJ2-3, with D perhaps matching TRBD2 (7 bases). This TCR was sampled from a human donor with alopecia areata. The sequencing here drew on CD4+ T cells sorted from blood, taken between weeks 51 and 54, from a patient treated with tofacitinib. The CDR3 region has the DNA TGTGCCAGCAGCTTGATGGGGGGGCCGAGAGATACGCAGTATTTT. Protein sequence: CASSLMGGPRDTQYF.